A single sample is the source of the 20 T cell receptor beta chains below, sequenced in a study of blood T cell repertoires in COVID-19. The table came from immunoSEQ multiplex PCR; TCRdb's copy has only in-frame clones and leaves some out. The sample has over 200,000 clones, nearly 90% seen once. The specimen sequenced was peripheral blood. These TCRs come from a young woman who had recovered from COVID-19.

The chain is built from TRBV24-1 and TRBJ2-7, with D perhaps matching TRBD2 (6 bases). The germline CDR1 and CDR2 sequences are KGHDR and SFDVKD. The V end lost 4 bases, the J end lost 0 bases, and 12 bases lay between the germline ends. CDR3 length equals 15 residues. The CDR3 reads CATSDASEGSYEQYF. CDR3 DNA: TGTGCCACCAGTGACGCTTCGGAGGGCTCCTACGAGCAGTACTTC.

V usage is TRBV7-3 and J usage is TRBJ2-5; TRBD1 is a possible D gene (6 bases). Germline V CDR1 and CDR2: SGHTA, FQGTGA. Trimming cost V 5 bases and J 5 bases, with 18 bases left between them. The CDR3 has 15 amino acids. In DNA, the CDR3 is TGTGCCAGCAGCCGGCAGGGGAGTGAGAAGGAGACCCAGTACTTC. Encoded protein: CASSRQGSEKETQYF.

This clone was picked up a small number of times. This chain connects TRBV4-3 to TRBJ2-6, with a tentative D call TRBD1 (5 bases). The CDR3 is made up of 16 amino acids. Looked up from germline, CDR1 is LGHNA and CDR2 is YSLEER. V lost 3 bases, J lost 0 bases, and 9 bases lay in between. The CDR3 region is CASSQVTGSGANVLTF. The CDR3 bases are TGCGCCAGCAGCCAGGTTACAGGCTCTGGGGCCAACGTCCTGACTTTC.

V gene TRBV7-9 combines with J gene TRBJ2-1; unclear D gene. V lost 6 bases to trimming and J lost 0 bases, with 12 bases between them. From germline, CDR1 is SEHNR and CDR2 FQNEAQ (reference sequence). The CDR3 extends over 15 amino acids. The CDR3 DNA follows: TGTGCCAGCAGACCAACAGTTTACTCCTACAATGAGCAGTTCTTC. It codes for CASRPTVYSYNEQFF.

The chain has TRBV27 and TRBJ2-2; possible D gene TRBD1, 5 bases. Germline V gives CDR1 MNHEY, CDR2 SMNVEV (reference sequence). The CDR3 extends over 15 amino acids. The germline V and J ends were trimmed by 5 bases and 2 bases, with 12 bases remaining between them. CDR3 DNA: TGTGCCAGCAGTCCCCGACAGAGAAACACCGGGGAGCTGTTTTTT. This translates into CASSPRQRNTGELFF.

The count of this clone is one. The CDR3, as DNA: TGTGCCAGCAGCTTAGTTAGCGGGGGAGCCTACAATGAGCAGTTCTTC. Translation gives CASSLVSGGAYNEQFF. The chain links TRBV7-2 to TRBJ2-1, with 9 bases matching TRBD2. The germline gives CDR1 SGHTA, CDR2 FQGNSA. The V gene end was trimmed by 1 base and the J gene end by 2 bases; junction bases not matched to a gene: 3. The CDR3 length is 16 residues.

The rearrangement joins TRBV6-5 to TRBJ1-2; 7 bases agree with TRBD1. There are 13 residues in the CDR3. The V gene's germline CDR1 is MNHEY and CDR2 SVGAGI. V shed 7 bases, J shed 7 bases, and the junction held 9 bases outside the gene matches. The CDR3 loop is CASIGRGRVGYTF. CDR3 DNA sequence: TGTGCCAGCATCGGGAGGGGGCGGGTTGGCTACACCTTC.

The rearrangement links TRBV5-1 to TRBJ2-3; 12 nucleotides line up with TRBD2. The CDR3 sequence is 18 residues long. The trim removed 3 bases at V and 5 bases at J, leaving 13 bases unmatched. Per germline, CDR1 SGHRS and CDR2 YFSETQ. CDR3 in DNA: TGCGCCAGCAGCTCGACTAGCGGGAGCTCAGGGGGGAGAGATACGCAGTATTTT. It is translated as CASSSTSGSSGGRDTQYF.

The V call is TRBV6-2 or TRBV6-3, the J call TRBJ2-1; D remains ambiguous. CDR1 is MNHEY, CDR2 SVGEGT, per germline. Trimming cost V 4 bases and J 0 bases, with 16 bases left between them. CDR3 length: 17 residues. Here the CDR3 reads CASSSTRFELSYNEQFF. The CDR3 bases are TGTGCCAGCAGTTCGACTCGCTTCGAACTCTCCTACAATGAGCAGTTCTTC.

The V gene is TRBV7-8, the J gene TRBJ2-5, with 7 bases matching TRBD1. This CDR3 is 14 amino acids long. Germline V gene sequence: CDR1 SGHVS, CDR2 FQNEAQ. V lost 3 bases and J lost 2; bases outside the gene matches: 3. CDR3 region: CASSFRGSQETQYF. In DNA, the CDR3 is TGTGCCAGCAGCTTCAGGGGGTCACAAGAGACCCAGTACTTC.

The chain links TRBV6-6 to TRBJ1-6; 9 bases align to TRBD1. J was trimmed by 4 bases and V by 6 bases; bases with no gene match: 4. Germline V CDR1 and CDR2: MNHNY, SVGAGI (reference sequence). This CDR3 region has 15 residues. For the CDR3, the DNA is TGTGCCAGCAGCCGGGACAGGGCTTATAATTCACCCCTCCACTTT. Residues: CASSRDRAYNSPLHF.

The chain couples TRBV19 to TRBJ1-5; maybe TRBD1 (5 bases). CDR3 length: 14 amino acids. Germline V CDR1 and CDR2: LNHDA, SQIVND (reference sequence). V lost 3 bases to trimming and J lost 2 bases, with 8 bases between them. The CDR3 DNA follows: TGTGCCAGTAGTATGGTCAGGGGCAATCAGCCCCAGCATTTT. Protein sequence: CASSMVRGNQPQHF.

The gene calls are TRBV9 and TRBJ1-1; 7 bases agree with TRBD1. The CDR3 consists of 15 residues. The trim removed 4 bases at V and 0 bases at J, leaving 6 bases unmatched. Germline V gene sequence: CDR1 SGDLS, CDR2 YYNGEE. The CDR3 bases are TGTGCCAGCAGCCCCCAAGGACAGGTGAACACTGAAGCTTTCTTT. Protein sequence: CASSPQGQVNTEAFF.

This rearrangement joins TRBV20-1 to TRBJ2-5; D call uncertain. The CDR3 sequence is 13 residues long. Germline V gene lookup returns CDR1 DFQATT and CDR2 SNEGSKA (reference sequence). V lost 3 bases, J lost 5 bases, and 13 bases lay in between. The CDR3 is CSASISGFETQYF. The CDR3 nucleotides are TGCAGTGCTAGTATATCGGGTTTCGAGACCCAGTACTTC.

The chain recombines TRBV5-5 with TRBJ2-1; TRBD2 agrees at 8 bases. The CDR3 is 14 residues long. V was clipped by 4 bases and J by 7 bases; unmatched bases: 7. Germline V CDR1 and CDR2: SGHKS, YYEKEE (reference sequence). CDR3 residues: CASSPRGGINEQFF. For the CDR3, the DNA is TGTGCCAGCAGCCCCCGGGGGGGTATTAATGAGCAGTTCTTC.

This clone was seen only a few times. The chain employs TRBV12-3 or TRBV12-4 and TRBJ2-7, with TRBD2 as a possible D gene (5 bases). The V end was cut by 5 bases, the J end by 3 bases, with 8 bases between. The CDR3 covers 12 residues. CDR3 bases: TGTGCCAGCAGTCTCGGGGACTACGAGCAGTACTTC. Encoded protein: CASSLGDYEQYF.

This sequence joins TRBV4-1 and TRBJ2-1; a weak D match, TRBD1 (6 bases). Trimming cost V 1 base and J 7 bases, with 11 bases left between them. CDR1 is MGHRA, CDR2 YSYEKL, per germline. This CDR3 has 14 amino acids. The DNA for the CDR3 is TGCGCCAGCAGCCAAGTCAGGGGTGATAATGAGCAGTTCTTC. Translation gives CASSQVRGDNEQFF.

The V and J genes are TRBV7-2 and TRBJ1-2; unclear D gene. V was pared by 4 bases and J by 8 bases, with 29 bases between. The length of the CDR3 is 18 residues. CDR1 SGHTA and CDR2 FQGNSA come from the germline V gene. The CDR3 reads CASSSRSKLLNRPGGYTF. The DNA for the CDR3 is TGTGCCAGCAGCTCCAGGTCGAAGTTGCTTAATCGGCCTGGCGGCTACACCTTC.

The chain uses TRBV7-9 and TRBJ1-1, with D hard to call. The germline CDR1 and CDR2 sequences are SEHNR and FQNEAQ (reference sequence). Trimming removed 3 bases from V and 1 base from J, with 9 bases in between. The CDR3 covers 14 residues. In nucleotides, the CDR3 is TGTGCCAGCAGCTTGCCTGGAGGGAACACTGAAGCTTTCTTT. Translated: CASSLPGGNTEAFF. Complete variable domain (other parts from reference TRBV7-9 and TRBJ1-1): DTGVSQNPRHKITKRGQNVTFRCDPISEHNRLYWYRQTLGQGPEFLTYFQNEAQLEKSRLLSDRFSAERPKGSFSTLEIQRTEQGDSAMYLCASSLPGGNTEAFFGQGTRLTVV.

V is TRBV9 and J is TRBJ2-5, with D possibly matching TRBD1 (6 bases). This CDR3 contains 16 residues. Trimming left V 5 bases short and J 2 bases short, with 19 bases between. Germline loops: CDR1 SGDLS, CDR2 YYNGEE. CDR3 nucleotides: TGTGCCAGCAGTGAAACCGGGACACCCCGGCAAGAGACCCAGTACTTC. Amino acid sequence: CASSETGTPRQETQYF.